The T cell receptor (beta chain) under discussion was sequenced for a study of shared clonotypes between healthy human individuals (dated by TCRdb to the early 2020s). About the study as a whole: The cohort included a few men and a couple of women between 18 and 49 years of age. For each donor, CD4 naive and CD4 memory were each given three plates, CD8 naive was given two plates, and CD8 memory was given one plate. Blood TCR repertoires of a handful of healthy adults were deeply sequenced to estimate repertoire size and the extent of clonotype sharing between individuals. Different laboratories and diverse techniques were used to prepare libraries and sequence TCR repertoires, to increase sequencing depth and limit assay-specific biases. Each donor's leukapheresis produced roughly between roughly 0.85 and 9.5 billion PBMCs. Broad study findings and their caveats: Pairwise subsampling indicated that sequencing depth was expected to affect the degree of clonotype sharing among donors. Compared with non-shared clonotypes, the clonotypes found in all four sorted-subset donors had higher generation probabilities. Across several donors, approximately 5% of naive CD4, roughly 3.4% of naive CD8, around 2.1% of memory CD4, and 0.4% to 0.45% of memory CD8 clonotypes were shared. Sampling was restricted to blood, and TCR repertoires in tissue are likely to differ from TCR repertoires in blood. The small number of donors limited the genetic and exposure-history diversity represented. Naive subsets generally had larger estimated clonotype richness than memory subsets. Incomplete sequencing was indicated by rarefaction of sorted-subset datasets, despite the large sequencing depth.

For the CD8 naive samples, CD45RO-negative cells were positively selected for CCR7, yielding a CD45RA+CCR7+ population from which TemRA cells were excluded. The donors were healthy, HIV-negative adults who had no recently reported acute infections or vaccinations. Only Caucasian adults living in Nashville, Tennessee, USA were represented among the donors. Blood was obtained by leukapheresis, after which PBMCs were separated by Ficoll-Histopaque density gradient centrifugation and cryopreserved in liquid nitrogen vapor phase. Purity and quantity of every magnetically sorted T cell population were checked by analytical flow cytometry. Each sorted fraction had its genomic DNA isolated and then quantified by UV absorbance on a Nanodrop 2000c. Inclusive of the bounding cysteine and phenylalanine, the CDR3 is 12 residues long. Left in the record is the CDR3 DNA by itself, 36 bases read in frame from the first base. V loses 4 bases, J loses 6 bases, and the germline ends lie 9 bases apart. For CDR1 and CDR2, the germline V gene lists SQVTM and ANQGSEA.

Using the deep immunoSEQ assay, multiplex PCR amplified TCR CDR3 regions from genomic DNA. Extracted genomic DNA from each cell subset was distributed evenly across all wells of several immunoSEQ 96-well plates, and each plate was treated as a replicate. For sorted subsets, each replicate PCR was loaded with about 0.2 ug genomic DNA, equivalent to roughly 30,000 T cell genomes. Purified libraries were quantified with a Qubit 3.0 fluorometer, sized on a Bioanalyzer 2100, and re-quantified with the KAPA Library Quantification kit. Every immunoSEQ 96-well plate was sequenced on a separate single-read 150-cycle Illumina NextSeq 550 flow cell. As for the authors' bioinformatics: Because the immunoSEQ output included only junctional sequences and no quality scores, the filtering could not be the same as the filtering used for full-length reads. To assign V/J genes and CDR3, sequences were annotated against IMGT germline references using PyIR, a Python wrapper for IgBLAST v1.9. Reads were filtered out if the reads had weak V/J assignments (E-value above 1e-6), no CDR3, stop codons, out-of-frame junctions, or ambiguous translated residues. V3J clonotypes were defined as sequences sharing the same inferred V gene, J gene, and CDR3 amino acid sequence. The percentage overlap between two repertoires was calculated by dividing the number of shared unique clonotypes by the size of the smaller repertoire. Richness of each repertoire was evaluated using RTK rarefaction, the Chao1 estimator, and Recon v2.1 estimates of unobserved clonotypes. OLGA was used to compute generation probabilities for all TCRbeta clonotypes that the gDNA method yielded from several donors. TCRdb obtained this table from immuneACCESS and retained in-frame rearrangements with V and J assigned. These tables miss some clones; where compared with another copy, unresolved V genes account for less than half of the shortfall, and the remainder is unexplained. That table furnishes V, J and clone size, whereas the DNA furnished D and trimming. The sample yields around 2,000,000 clones; about 92% were counted once. The top ten clonotypes cover around 1.7% of the sample.

Note on this clone: Its antigen specificity is not known. Within one base of it there is no much larger clone, and no base qualities were kept.

This sequence was found in a man aged 18 to 29 in good health. Some clones in this sample may be carry-over from other donors' samples. The chain joins TRBV29-1 to TRBJ2-2; a tentative D call is TRBD1 (6 bases match). The specimen was naive CD8+ T cells from PBMCs. Explained via the paper, the cell subset or site label denotes: CD45RA+CCR7+. The CDR3 has the sequence CSVAGAAGELFF. The sequence in DNA is TGCAGCGTTGCAGGGGCGGCCGGGGAGCTGTTTTTT.